Listed here are 2 T cell receptor beta chains from one sample, sequenced in a study of human T cells and chemical hapten exposure. Time point given: patch test 3, about 24 weeks after DPC sensitization. Treatment indicated: therapeutic diphenylcyclopropenone sensitization with weekly scalp DPC. TCRdb independently ran MiXCR on the RACE reads; one entry per CDR3 protein. The data hold 85,000 to 100,000 distinct CDR3 sequences, with 27% observed a single time. Material: whole blood, obtained in connection with sensitization to the hapten diphenylcyclopropenone (DPC). The receptors stem from a man aged 40-49 years with alopecia areata. Some clones in this sample may be carry-over from other donors' samples.

The rearrangement joins TRBV10-2 to TRBJ2-3, with D perhaps matching TRBD1 or TRBD2 (5 bases each). The germline V gene has CDR1 WSHSY and CDR2 SAAADI. This CDR3 comprises 11 residues. V gave up 4 bases and J gave up 8 bases, with 7 bases separating them. The CDR3 DNA sequence: TGCGCCAGCAGTGTGGGGACTACGCAGTATTTT. Amino acids: CASSVGTTQYF.

This chain connects TRBV7-2 to TRBJ2-1, with D possibly being TRBD1 or TRBD2 (5 bases each). This CDR3 has 13 amino acids. V lost 4 bases and J 7 bases, leaving 11 bases between the germline ends. Per germline, CDR1 SGHTA and CDR2 FQGNSA. The CDR3 here is CASSSGTWNEQFF. CDR3 bases: TGTGCCAGCAGCTCGGGGACCTGGAATGAGCAGTTCTTC.